Included here is one T cell receptor beta chain sequence, with context. As yet, its antigen is unknown. Sequencing targeted expressed TCRB transcripts, as all isolated RNA had been reverse transcribed. TCRdb's copy holds only in-frame clones and misses some; the assay was immunoSEQ multiplex PCR. The sample holds 600,000 to 700,000 clones; roughly an eighth are singletons and the top ten take around 0.12%. The sample originates from a study of beta chain features in type 1 diabetes. Whole-study results and caveats: All four CD4+ subsets of Type 1 diabetes patients contained TCRB CDR3s that were moderately but significantly shorter.

Deletions cut 4 bases from V and 8 bases from J, with 23 bases between. The CDR3 consists of 16 residues. In germline, CDR1 is SGHDT, CDR2 YYEEEE. The chain couples TRBV5-6 to TRBJ2-3, with a possible D match to TRBD1 (5 bases). The receptor was isolated from a man in his thirties or forties with type 1 diabetes. Sequenced: naive CD4+ T cells from blood. This CDR3 is CASSGTDTSSRRTQYF. CDR3 nucleotide sequence: TGTGCCAGCAGCGGCACGGACACCTCCTCGCGCCGTACGCAGTATTTT. The full variable domain, in which reference TRBV5-6 and TRBJ2-3 provide the parts outside the CDR3, is DAGVTQSPTHLIKTRGQQVTLRCSPKSGHDTVSWYQQALGQGPQFIFQYYEEEERQRGNFPDRFSGHQFPNYSSELNVNALLLGDSALYLCASSGTDTSSRRTQYFGPGTRLTVL.